This T cell receptor (beta chain) is drawn from a study of OX40 agonist ivuxolimab in advanced cancers. Study details: Ivuxolimab was administered intravenously to patients at 0.01 to 10 mg/kg every 2 weeks. Enrolled patients in dose escalation had cancers that were hepatocellular carcinoma, melanoma, renal cell or head and neck cancer.

This CDR3 comprises 13 residues. Germline values: CDR1 SGHVS, CDR2 FNYEAQ. Trimming cost V 5 bases and J 9 bases; bases outside gene matches: 5. Libraries were prepared by immunoSEQ multiplex PCR; TCRdb keeps only in-frame clonotypes and omits some of them. The sample carries 97,000 or so clones, around 90% recorded once. This clone was seen once. This sequence was found in an adult with an advanced solid tumor such as melanoma, head and neck, liver or kidney cancer. The gene calls are TRBV7-6 and TRBJ2-1, with 9 bases lining up with TRBD1. The specimen comprised CD4+ or CD8+ T cells sorted from blood, sampled in a trial of the OX40 agonist ivuxolimab. The CDR3 DNA sequence: TGTGCCAGCAGCCGGGACAGGGTCGGTGAGCAGTTCTTC. Translation: CASSRDRVGEQFF.